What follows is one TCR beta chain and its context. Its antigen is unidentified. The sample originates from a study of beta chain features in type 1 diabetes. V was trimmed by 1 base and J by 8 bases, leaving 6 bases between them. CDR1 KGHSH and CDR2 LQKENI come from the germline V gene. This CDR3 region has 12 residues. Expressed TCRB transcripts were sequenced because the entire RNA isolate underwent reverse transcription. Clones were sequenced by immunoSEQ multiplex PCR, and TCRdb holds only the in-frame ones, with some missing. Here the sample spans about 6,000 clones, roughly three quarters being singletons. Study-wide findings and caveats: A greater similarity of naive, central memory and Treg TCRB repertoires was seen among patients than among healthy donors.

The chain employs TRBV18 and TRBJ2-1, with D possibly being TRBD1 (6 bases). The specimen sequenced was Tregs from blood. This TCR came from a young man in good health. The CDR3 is CASSPQGDEQFF. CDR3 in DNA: TGTGCCAGCTCACCACAGGGGGATGAGCAGTTCTTC.